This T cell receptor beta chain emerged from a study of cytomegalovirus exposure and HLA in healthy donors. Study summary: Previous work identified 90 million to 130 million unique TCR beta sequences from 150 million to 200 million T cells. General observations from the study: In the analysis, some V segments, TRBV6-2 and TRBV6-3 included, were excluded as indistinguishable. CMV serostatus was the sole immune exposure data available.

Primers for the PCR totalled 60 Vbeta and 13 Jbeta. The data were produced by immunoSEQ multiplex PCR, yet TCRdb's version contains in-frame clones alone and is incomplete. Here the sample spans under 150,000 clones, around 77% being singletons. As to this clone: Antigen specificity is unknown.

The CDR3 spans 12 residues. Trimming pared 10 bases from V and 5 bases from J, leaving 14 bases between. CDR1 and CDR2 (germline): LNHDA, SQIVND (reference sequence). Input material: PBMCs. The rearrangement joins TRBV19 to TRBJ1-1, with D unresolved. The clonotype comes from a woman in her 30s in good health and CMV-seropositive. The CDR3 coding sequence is TGTGCCACGGGCACTCGGGGTACTGAAGCTTTCTTT. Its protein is CATGTRGTEAFF.